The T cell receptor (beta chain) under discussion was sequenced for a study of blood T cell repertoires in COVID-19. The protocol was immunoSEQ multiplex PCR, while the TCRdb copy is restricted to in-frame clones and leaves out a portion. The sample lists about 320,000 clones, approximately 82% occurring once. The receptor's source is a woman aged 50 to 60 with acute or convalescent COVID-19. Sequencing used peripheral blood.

The CDR3: CASSPGTSTNADTQYF. In DNA, the CDR3 is TGTGCCAGCAGCCCCGGGACTAGCACGAACGCAGATACGCAGTATTTT. This chain uses TRBV7-9 with TRBJ2-3; 9 bases are shared with TRBD2. Germline V gene sequence: CDR1 SEHNR, CDR2 FQNEAQ (reference sequence). Trimming at V came to 5 bases and at J to 4 bases, leaving 10 bases not matched to a gene. CDR3 length: 16 amino acids.